These T cell receptor beta chains were read from a single sample in a study of PD-L1 blockade in urothelial cancer. The repertoire was sequenced with immunoSEQ multiplex PCR; TCRdb's copy has only in-frame clones and lacks some. This table has about 51,000 clones, 88% appearing once. The sequencing here drew on PBMCs, taken around atezolizumab (anti-PD-L1) treatment. These receptors originate from a man aged 55 to 70 with urothelial cancer. CDR3s include the opening cysteine and the closing phenylalanine or tryptophan. D genes are given only for firm matches. Clone size is stated in some rows and not others, as once, few, many or a class when expanded.

J: TRBJ2-2
size: -
V: TRBV19
D: -
DNA: TGTGCCAGTAGCCCTACAGGGATCAACACCGGGGAGCTGTTTTTT
CDR3: CASSPTGINTGELFF

J: TRBJ2-2
size: once
V: TRBV7-9
D: -
DNA: TGTGCCAGCAGCCGACAGACAAACACCGGGGAGCTGTTTTTT
CDR3: CASSRQTNTGELFF

J: TRBJ2-1
size: -
V: TRBV6-4
D: TRBD2
DNA: TGTGCCAGCAGTGACGGCGGGGGGAGGAGTGAGCAGTTCTTC
CDR3: CASSDGGGRSEQFF

J: TRBJ1-3
size: -
V: TRBV19
D: TRBD1
DNA: TGTGCCACGGGACAGGCAAGCTCTGGAAACACCATATATTTT
CDR3: CATGQASSGNTIYF

J: TRBJ2-7
size: -
V: TRBV4-1
D: -
DNA: TGCGCCAGCAGCCAAGCTCTTGACGAGCAGTACTTC
CDR3: CASSQALDEQYF

J: TRBJ2-7
size: once
V: TRBV21-1
D: -
DNA: TGTGCCAGCAGCAAAGATAGACTAGGGGTTCAGGAGCAGTACTTC
CDR3: CASSKDRLGVQEQYF

J: TRBJ1-2
size: -
V: TRBV2
D: -
DNA: TGTGCCAGCAGTGAAGCGGAGGCCTATGGCTACACCTTC
CDR3: CASSEAEAYGYTF

J: TRBJ2-2
size: -
V: TRBV19
D: -
DNA: TGTGCCAGTACTGTGGCAGTGAAGACCGGGGAGCTGTTTTTT
CDR3: CASTVAVKTGELFF

J: TRBJ2-7
size: -
V: TRBV6-1
D: TRBD2
DNA: TGTGCCAGCAGGGCTAGCGGGGGGCTATACGAGCAGTACTTC
CDR3: CASRASGGLYEQYF

J: TRBJ2-2
size: -
V: TRBV15
D: -
DNA: TGTGCCACCAGCAGGGAAGGAGGGGACCTCGGGGAGCTGTTTTTT
CDR3: CATSREGGDLGELFF

J: TRBJ2-7
size: -
V: TRBV10-1
D: TRBD1
DNA: TGCGCCAGCGGAGACGGGGACAGCTACGAGCAGTACTTC
CDR3: CASGDGDSYEQYF

J: TRBJ1-2
size: -
V: TRBV29-1
D: TRBD1
DNA: TGCAGCGTTTCCTCGACAGGGCATGGCTACACCTTC
CDR3: CSVSSTGHGYTF

J: TRBJ2-3
size: -
V: TRBV2
D: TRBD2
DNA: TGTGCCAGCAGGAAGGGCGGGGGGCTGGCAGATACGCAGTATTTT
CDR3: CASRKGGGLADTQYF

J: TRBJ1-2
size: -
V: TRBV28
D: TRBD1
DNA: TGTGCCAGCAGTCCAGGGACAGCGAGTTATGGCTACACCTTC
CDR3: CASSPGTASYGYTF

J: TRBJ2-1
size: -
V: TRBV27
D: -
DNA: TGTGCCAGCAGCCGGGACCGGAGGGGCAATGAGCAGTTCTTC
CDR3: CASSRDRRGNEQFF

J: TRBJ2-7
size: -
V: TRBV28
D: TRBD1
DNA: TGTGCCAGCAGTCCCTCGGACAGGGGAAGATCGGGGGAGCAGTACTTC
CDR3: CASSPSDRGRSGEQYF

J: TRBJ1-2
size: -
V: TRBV6-5
D: TRBD1
DNA: TGTGCCAGCAGTCCGGGACAGGGATGGTATGGCTACACCTTC
CDR3: CASSPGQGWYGYTF

J: TRBJ2-3
size: -
V: TRBV6-5
D: TRBD2
DNA: TGTGCCAGCAGTTTAGCGGGAAGCACAGATACGCAGTATTTT
CDR3: CASSLAGSTDTQYF

J: TRBJ2-7
size: -
V: TRBV29-1
D: -
DNA: TGCAGCGTTGGGGTGACGGCGGGGTACGAGCAGTACTTC
CDR3: CSVGVTAGYEQYF

J: TRBJ2-7
size: -
V: TRBV7-2
D: TRBD1
DNA: TGTGCCAGCAGCTTAACAGGGGGCGCATACGAGCAGTACTTC
CDR3: CASSLTGGAYEQYF

J: TRBJ1-4
size: -
V: TRBV28
D: -
DNA: TGTGCCAGCAGCCGAACTCACGAAAAACTGTTTTTT
CDR3: CASSRTHEKLFF

J: TRBJ1-1
size: -
V: TRBV28
D: TRBD1
DNA: TGTGCCAGCACGGGACAGCTTAACACTGAAGCTTTCTTT
CDR3: CASTGQLNTEAFF

J: TRBJ1-2
size: -
V: TRBV15
D: TRBD1
DNA: TGTGCCACCAGCAGAGGGCTCGGACAGGGGGCCTATGGCTACACCTTC
CDR3: CATSRGLGQGAYGYTF

J: TRBJ1-1
size: -
V: TRBV9
D: TRBD1
DNA: TGTGCCAGCAGCGCGGGACAGTTGAACACTGAAGCTTTCTTT
CDR3: CASSAGQLNTEAFF